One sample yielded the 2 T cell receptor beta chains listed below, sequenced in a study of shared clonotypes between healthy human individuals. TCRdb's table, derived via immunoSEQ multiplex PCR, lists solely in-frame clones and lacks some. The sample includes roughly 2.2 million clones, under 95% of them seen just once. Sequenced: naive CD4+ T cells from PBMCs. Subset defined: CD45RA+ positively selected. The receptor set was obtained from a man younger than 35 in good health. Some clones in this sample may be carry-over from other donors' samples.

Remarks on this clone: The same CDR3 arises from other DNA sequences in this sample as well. CDR3 nucleotides: TGTGCCAGCAGCTTAGGCCGGAACTATGGCTACACCTTC. Its protein is CASSLGRNYGYTF. This sequence joins TRBV13 and TRBJ1-2, with no clear D. Germline V CDR1 and CDR2: PRHDT, FYEKMQ (reference sequence). V lost 0 bases and J 2 bases, leaving 4 bases between the germline ends. CDR3 length: 13 residues. Supplemented by reference TRBV13 and TRBJ1-2, the full variable domain reads AAGVIQSPRHLIKEKRETATLKCYPIPRHDTVYWYQQGPGQDPQFLISFYEKMQSDKGSIPDRFSAQQFSDYHSELNMSSLELGDSALYFCASSLGRNYGYTFGSGTRLTVV.

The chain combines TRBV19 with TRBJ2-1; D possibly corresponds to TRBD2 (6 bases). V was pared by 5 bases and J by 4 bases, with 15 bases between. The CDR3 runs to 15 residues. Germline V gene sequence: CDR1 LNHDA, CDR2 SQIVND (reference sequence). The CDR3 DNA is TGTGCCAGTAGTGATACCCCAGGGACTTACAATGAGCAGTTCTTC. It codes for CASSDTPGTYNEQFF.